This TCR beta chain is from a study of blood T cell repertoires in COVID-19. Study overall: Samples representing acute and convalescent COVID-19 were sourced from the United States, Italy and Spain. T cells, B-cell-depleted T cells, or PBMCs supplied cDNA or gDNA.

The germline V gene has CDR1 SNHLY and CDR2 FYNNEI. CDR3 size: 16 residues. J was trimmed by 2 bases and V by 5 bases; bases with no gene match: 6. Authors' analysis steps: Researchers report that nucleated cell counts were estimated from reference gene primer amplification. Only in-frame clones appear in the TCRdb table, and some are missing; sequencing was by immunoSEQ multiplex PCR. The V and J calls and clone size are taken from that table; D and trimming were inferred from the DNA. This sample has about 88,000 clones, with about 82% found just once. The clonotype originates from a human donor in a cohort sampled during active COVID-19. The V and J genes are TRBV2 and TRBJ2-3, with 11 nucleotides matching TRBD2. What was sequenced was peripheral blood. For the CDR3, the DNA is TGTGCCAGCAGTTACCGTAGCGGGGGGGCCACAGATACGCAGTATTTT. Amino acids: CASSYRSGGATDTQYF.